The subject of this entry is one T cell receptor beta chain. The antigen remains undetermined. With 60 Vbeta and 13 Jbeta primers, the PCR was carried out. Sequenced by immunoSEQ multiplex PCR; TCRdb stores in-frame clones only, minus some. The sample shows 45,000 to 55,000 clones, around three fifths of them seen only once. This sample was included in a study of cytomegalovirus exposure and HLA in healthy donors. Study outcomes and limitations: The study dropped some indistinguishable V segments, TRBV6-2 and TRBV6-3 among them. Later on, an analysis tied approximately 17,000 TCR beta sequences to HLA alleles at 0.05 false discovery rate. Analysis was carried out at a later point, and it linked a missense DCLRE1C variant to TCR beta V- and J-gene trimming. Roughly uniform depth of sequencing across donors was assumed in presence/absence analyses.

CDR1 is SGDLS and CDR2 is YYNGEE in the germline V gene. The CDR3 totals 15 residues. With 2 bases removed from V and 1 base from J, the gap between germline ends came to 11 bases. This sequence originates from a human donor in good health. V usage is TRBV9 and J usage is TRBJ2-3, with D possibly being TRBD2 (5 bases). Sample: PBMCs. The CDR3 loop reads CASSVRLAGTDTQYF. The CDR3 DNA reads TGTGCCAGCAGCGTCAGGCTAGCCGGCACAGATACGCAGTATTTT.